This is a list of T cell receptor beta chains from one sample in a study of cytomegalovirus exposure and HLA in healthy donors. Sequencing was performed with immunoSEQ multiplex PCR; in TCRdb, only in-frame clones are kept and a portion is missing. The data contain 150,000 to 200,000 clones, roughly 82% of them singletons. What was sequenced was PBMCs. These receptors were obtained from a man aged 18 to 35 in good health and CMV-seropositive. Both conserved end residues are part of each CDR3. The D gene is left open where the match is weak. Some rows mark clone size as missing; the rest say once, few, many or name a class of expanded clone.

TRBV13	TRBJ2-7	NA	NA	CASSPPRETAYEQYF	TGTGCCAGCAGCCCCCCACGGGAGACCGCCTACGAGCAGTACTTC
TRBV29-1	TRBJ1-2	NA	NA	CSVGTKETQNYGYTF	TGCAGCGTTGGGACAAAGGAAACTCAGAACTATGGCTACACCTTC
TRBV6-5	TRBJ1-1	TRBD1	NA	CASSPTGGGTEAFF	TGTGCCAGCAGTCCGACAGGGGGGGGCACTGAAGCTTTCTTT
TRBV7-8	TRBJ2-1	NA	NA	CASGGGGPYNEQFF	TGTGCCTCCGGGGGCGGGGGCCCCTACAATGAGCAGTTCTTC
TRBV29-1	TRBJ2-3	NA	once	CSVEKAGTDTQYF	TGCAGCGTTGAAAAGGCGGGCACAGATACGCAGTATTTT
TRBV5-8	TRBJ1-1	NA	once	CASSLSKNTEAFF	TGTGCCAGCAGCTTGTCCAAGAACACTGAAGCTTTCTTT
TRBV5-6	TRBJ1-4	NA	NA	CASSPGQSTLNEKLFF	TGTGCCAGCAGCCCAGGACAGTCTACCTTGAATGAAAAACTGTTTTTT
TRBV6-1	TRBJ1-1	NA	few	CASSEGTENTEAFF	TGTGCCAGCAGTGAAGGGACAGAGAACACTGAAGCTTTCTTT
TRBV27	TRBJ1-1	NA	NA	CASSLQGSNTEAFF	TGTGCCAGCAGTTTGCAGGGATCGAACACTGAAGCTTTCTTT
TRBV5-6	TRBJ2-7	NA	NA	CASRPLAGGANHEQYF	TGTGCCAGCCGACCCCTTGCTGGCGGAGCGAATCACGAGCAGTACTTC
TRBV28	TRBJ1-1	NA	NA	CASSNQGQLGEAFF	TGTGCCAGCAGCAACCAGGGACAATTGGGTGAAGCTTTCTTT
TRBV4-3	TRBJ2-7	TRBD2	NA	CASSLAGGAEQYF	TGCGCCAGCAGCCTCGCCGGGGGGGCGGAGCAGTACTTC
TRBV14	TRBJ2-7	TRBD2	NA	CASSQPGLAGVYEQYF	TGTGCCAGCAGCCAACCGGGACTAGCGGGAGTGTACGAGCAGTACTTC
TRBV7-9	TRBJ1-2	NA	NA	CASSWSRESGYTF	TGTGCCAGCAGCTGGAGCAGGGAAAGTGGCTACACCTTC
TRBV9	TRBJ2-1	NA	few	CASSVGPGGLSYNEQFF	TGTGCCAGCAGCGTAGGCCCTGGCGGCCTCTCCTACAATGAGCAGTTCTTC
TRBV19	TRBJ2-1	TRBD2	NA	CASSRGLAHYNEQFF	TGTGCCAGTAGTCGTGGACTAGCGCATTACAATGAGCAGTTCTTC
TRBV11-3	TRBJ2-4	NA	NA	CASSLARQGTKNIQYF	TGTGCCAGCAGCTTAGCTCGGCAGGGAACCAAAAACATTCAGTACTTC
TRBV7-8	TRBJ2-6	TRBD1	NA	CASSLEFSRRTGRSGANVLTF	TGTGCCAGCAGCTTAGAGTTCTCTAGAAGGACAGGCCGATCTGGGGCCAACGTCCTGACTTTC
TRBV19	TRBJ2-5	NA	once	CASSIAKTWDQGFQETQYF	TGTGCCAGTAGTATAGCCAAAACATGGGACCAGGGGTTCCAAGAGACCCAGTACTTC
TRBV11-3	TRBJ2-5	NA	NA	CASSLGQRETQYF	TGTGCCAGCAGCTTAGGACAAAGGGAGACCCAGTACTTC
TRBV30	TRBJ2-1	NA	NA	CAWGGGPTKQFF	TGTGCCTGGGGGGGAGGACCTACGAAGCAGTTCTTC
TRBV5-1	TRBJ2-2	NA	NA	CASSSQGPPASGELFF	TGCGCCAGCAGCTCACAGGGACCACCGGCGTCGGGGGAGCTGTTTTTT
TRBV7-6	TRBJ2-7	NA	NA	CASSLGTDPTKQYF	TGTGCCAGCAGCTTAGGGACAGACCCTACGAAGCAGTACTTC
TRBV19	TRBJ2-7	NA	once	CASSRGTNSYEQYF	TGTGCCAGTAGTAGGGGCACCAACTCCTACGAGCAGTACTTC
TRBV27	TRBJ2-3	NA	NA	CASSWGGGTDTQYF	TGTGCCAGCAGTTGGGGAGGAGGCACAGATACGCAGTATTTT
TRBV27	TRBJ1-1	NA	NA	CASLSGGAEAFF	TGTGCCAGCCTATCCGGCGGGGCTGAAGCTTTCTTT
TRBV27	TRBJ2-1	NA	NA	CASSYGQGGSYNEQFF	TGTGCCAGCAGTTATGGGCAGGGGGGCTCCTACAATGAGCAGTTCTTC
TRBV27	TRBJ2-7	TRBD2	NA	CASSSGPGLAGVSSYEQYF	TGTGCCAGCAGTTCCGGACCGGGACTAGCGGGAGTAAGCTCCTACGAGCAGTACTTC
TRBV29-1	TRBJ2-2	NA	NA	CSAPVTGELFF	TGCAGCGCTCCGGTCACCGGGGAGCTGTTTTTT
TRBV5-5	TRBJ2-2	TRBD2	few	CASSPGTSASRGELFF	TGTGCCAGCAGCCCCGGGACTAGCGCCTCAAGGGGGGAGCTGTTTTTT
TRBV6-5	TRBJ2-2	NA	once	CASGRPTGELFF	TGTGCCAGCGGGCGACCCACCGGGGAGCTGTTTTTT
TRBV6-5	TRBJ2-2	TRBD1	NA	CASTRQGANTGELFF	TGTGCCAGCACCCGACAGGGGGCGAACACCGGGGAGCTGTTTTTT
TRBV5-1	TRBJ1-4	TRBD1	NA	CASSEGTAVSGEKLFF	TGCGCCAGCAGCGAAGGGACAGCCGTCTCGGGTGAAAAACTGTTTTTT
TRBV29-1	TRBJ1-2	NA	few	CSVVSALKAYEGYGYTF	TGCAGCGTTGTAAGCGCCCTCAAAGCCTACGAGGGCTATGGCTACACCTTC
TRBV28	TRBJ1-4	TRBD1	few	CASSLDRGRGKLFF	TGTGCCAGCAGTTTAGACAGGGGGCGAGGAAAACTGTTTTTT
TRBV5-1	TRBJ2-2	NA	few	CASSLPKSTGELFF	TGCGCCAGCAGCTTGCCCAAGAGCACCGGGGAGCTGTTTTTT
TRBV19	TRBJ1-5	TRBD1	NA	CASTPDRASNQPQHF	TGTGCCAGTACCCCAGACAGGGCGAGCAATCAGCCCCAGCATTTT
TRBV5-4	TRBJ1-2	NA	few	CASSLENPDYGYTF	TGTGCCAGCAGCCTAGAGAATCCTGACTATGGCTACACCTTC
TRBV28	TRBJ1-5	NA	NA	CASSSILILGGQPQHF	TGTGCCAGCAGTTCGATTCTTATTTTGGGGGGTCAGCCCCAGCATTTT
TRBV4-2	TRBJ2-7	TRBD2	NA	CASSQGPSGKSYEQYF	TGTGCCAGCAGCCAAGGTCCTAGCGGGAAGTCCTACGAGCAGTACTTC
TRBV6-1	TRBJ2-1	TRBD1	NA	CASSDAEDRGNEQFF	TGTGCCAGCAGTGACGCCGAGGACAGGGGGAATGAGCAGTTCTTC
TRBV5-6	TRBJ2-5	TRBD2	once	CASSREERETQYF	TGTGCCAGCAGCCGGGAGGAGAGGGAGACCCAGTACTTC
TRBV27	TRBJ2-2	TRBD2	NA	CASSRTSGRVWNTGELFF	TGTGCCAGCAGCCGGACTAGCGGGAGGGTCTGGAACACCGGGGAGCTGTTTTTT
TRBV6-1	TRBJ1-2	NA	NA	CASSPTQGNYGYTF	TGTGCCAGCAGCCCAACCCAGGGGAACTATGGCTACACCTTC
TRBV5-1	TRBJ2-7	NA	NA	CASSPRDRRDYEQYF	TGCGCCAGCAGCCCGCGGGACAGAAGAGACTACGAGCAGTACTTC
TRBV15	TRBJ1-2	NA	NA	CATSRVSGYGGYTF	TGTGCCACCAGCAGAGTCTCGGGTTATGGTGGCTACACCTTC
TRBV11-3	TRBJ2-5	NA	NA	CASSSPGEETQYF	TGTGCCAGCAGCTCCCCGGGGGAAGAGACCCAGTACTTC
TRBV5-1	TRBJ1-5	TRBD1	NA	CASSPRGGNQPQHF	TGCGCCAGCAGTCCCAGGGGGGGCAATCAGCCCCAGCATTTT
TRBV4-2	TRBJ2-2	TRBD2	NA	CASSQDGTSGKWELFF	TGTGCCAGCAGCCAAGATGGGACTAGCGGGAAGTGGGAGCTGTTTTTT
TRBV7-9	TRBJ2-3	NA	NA	CASSLPNGGMGTDTQYF	TGTGCCAGCAGCCTACCCAACGGAGGGATGGGCACAGATACGCAGTATTTT
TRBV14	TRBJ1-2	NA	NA	CASSQAGSLDGYTF	TGTGCCAGCAGCCAGGCGGGGTCTTTGGATGGCTACACCTTC
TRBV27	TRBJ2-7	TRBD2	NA	CASSPGLAVGEQYF	TGTGCCAGCAGTCCCGGACTAGCGGTTGGGGAGCAGTACTTC